A selection of T cell receptor beta chains follows, all from one sample in a study of blood T cell repertoires in COVID-19. Data came from immunoSEQ multiplex PCR; TCRdb stores just in-frame clones and leaves some out. The sample includes about 98,000 clones, approximately 81% of them seen just once. The sequencing sample was made of peripheral blood. Every receptor here comes from a woman over 75 with acute or convalescent COVID-19. CDR3s include the opening cysteine and the closing phenylalanine or tryptophan. The D gene is left open where the match is weak. Not every row has a clone size; where given, it reads once, few, many or a size class.

j_gene | v_gene | d_gene | abundance | len | CDR3nt | CDR3aa
TRBJ1-1 | TRBV6-5 | . | once | 12 | TGTGCCAGCAGTAGTAACAGGGCTGAAGCTTTCTTT | CASSSNRAEAFF
TRBJ1-3 | TRBV19 | TRBD1 | . | 18 | TGTGCCAGTAAGGGGGCTGCCGGGACAGGGGGCGCCGGAAACACCATATATTTT | CASKGAAGTGGAGNTIYF
TRBJ1-2 | TRBV7-2 | TRBD1 | . | 14 | TGTGCCAGCAGCCCCGATGGGACAGGGGCCGGCTACACCTTC | CASSPDGTGAGYTF
TRBJ2-3 | TRBV2 | TRBD2 | . | 16 | TGTGCCAGCAGTGGGGGGACTAGCGGGGGCCGAGATACGCAGTATTTT | CASSGGTSGGRDTQYF
TRBJ1-3 | TRBV7-6 | . | . | 15 | TGTGCCAGCAGCTTAAACAGGGCTGCTGGAAACACCATATATTTT | CASSLNRAAGNTIYF
TRBJ2-5 | TRBV5-8 | . | . | 14 | TGTGCCAGCAGGGACGTGGGAGGTTTCGGGACCCAGTACTTC | CASRDVGGFGTQYF
TRBJ2-3 | TRBV24-1 | . | . | 15 | TGTGCCACCAGTGTGGGGCAGGGGTGGACAGATACGCAGTATTTT | CATSVGQGWTDTQYF
TRBJ1-3 | TRBV5-6 | TRBD1 | . | 16 | TGTGCCAGCAGCCGCAAGGGGACAGGCTCTGGAAACACCATATATTTT | CASSRKGTGSGNTIYF
TRBJ1-2 | TRBV18 | TRBD1 | . | 13 | TGTGCCAGCTCACCGGACAGGGACTATGGCTACACCTTC | CASSPDRDYGYTF
TRBJ2-3 | TRBV7-9 | . | . | 13 | TGTGCCAGCAGCTCGGGTCGAGGAGGATCTGAGTATTTT | CASSSGRGGSEYF
TRBJ2-2 | TRBV2 | . | . | 14 | TGTGCCAGCCGTACAGGCGCGAACACCGGGGAGCTGTTTTTT | CASRTGANTGELFF
TRBJ1-4 | TRBV15 | . | . | 17 | TGTGCCACCAGCAGGGTCCAAGGGGCACCAACTAATGAAAAACTGTTTTTT | CATSRVQGAPTNEKLFF
TRBJ2-5 | TRBV7-2 | TRBD2 | . | 16 | TGTGCCAGCAGCTTAGGCCAGACTAGCCGTTACGAGACCCAGTACTTC | CASSLGQTSRYETQYF
TRBJ1-3 | TRBV28 | . | . | 15 | TGTGCCAGCAATCCCCCCCCCGGTGCTGGAAACACCATATATTTT | CASNPPPGAGNTIYF